The rows below give T cell receptor beta chains drawn from one sample of a study of T cell responses to AZD1222 COVID-19 vaccine. TCRdb keeps only in-frame clones here, not all; method: immunoSEQ multiplex PCR. The table shows about 70,000 clones, with about nine tenths occurring only once. This specimen was peripheral blood, taken 28 days after the second AZD1222 dose. Receptors originate from an adult who received the AZD1222 COVID-19 vaccine. CDR3s leave out the opening cysteine and the closing phenylalanine or tryptophan. Where a row states a size, it is once, few, many or the class of an expanded clone; other rows omit it.

CDR3aa	v_gene	j_gene	abundance
ASSISKRRYGYT	TRBV19	TRBJ1-2	NA
ASSNRDRGLEAF	TRBV5-4	TRBJ1-1	NA
ASSLVRGPQPGEQF	TRBV11-1	TRBJ2-1	NA
ASSPTRIQGVASYEQY	TRBV7-9	TRBJ2-7	NA
AWSPGTSYEQY	TRBV30	TRBJ2-7	NA
ASSVSDNQPQH	TRBV3-1/TRBV3-2	TRBJ1-5	NA
ASSLDRGEIEAF	TRBV7-9	TRBJ1-1	NA
ASSDSPGPQH	TRBV2	TRBJ1-5	NA
ASSPQLQADTQY	TRBV18	TRBJ2-3	once
ASSPSPGQPQH	TRBV18	TRBJ1-5	few
ASSTWDREQY	TRBV7-8	TRBJ2-7	NA
ASSLGTANSPLH	TRBV7-9	TRBJ1-6	few
ASSQDRVGSPLH	TRBV3-1/TRBV3-2	TRBJ1-6	once
ASRAPAGYNSPLH	TRBV6-5	TRBJ1-6	once
ASSTQGRTEAF	TRBV13	TRBJ1-1	NA
ASSEVLAGAYEQY	TRBV6-1	TRBJ2-7	NA
ASSLGGSTDTQY	TRBV5-4	TRBJ2-3	NA
ASSDRGFYEQY	TRBV6-1	TRBJ2-7	NA
AIQGARPEQY	TRBV10-3	TRBJ2-7	NA
ASKGTGVRYT	TRBV2	TRBJ1-2	NA
ASSPSRAATNEKLF	TRBV18	TRBJ1-4	NA
ASSLTGGGNQPQH	TRBV7-9	TRBJ1-5	NA
ASSYGTVMNTEAF	TRBV6-5	TRBJ1-1	NA
ASSGTRSYEQY	TRBV18	TRBJ2-7	NA
ASSILVSTNEKLF	TRBV6-5	TRBJ1-4	few
ASSINAGQENYEQY	TRBV7-8	TRBJ2-7	NA
ASTPGLGLAGKMAYEQY	TRBV28	TRBJ2-7	few
ASSLGSGSTGYT	TRBV7-3	TRBJ1-2	NA
AISGTENEAF	TRBV10-3	TRBJ1-1	NA
ASRPSGNSPLH	TRBV7-9	TRBJ1-6	NA
ASSYSGAGLADTQY	TRBV6-5	TRBJ2-3	NA
ASTGQGASNEKLF	TRBV2	TRBJ1-4	NA
AWSSGAANTEAF	TRBV30	TRBJ1-1	NA
ASSQGDSTRAQY	TRBV3-1/TRBV3-2	TRBJ2-5	NA
ASSLGVDRDQPQH	TRBV5-1	TRBJ1-5	NA
ASSLGQGVVEAF	TRBV5-4	TRBJ1-1	few
ASSPNPGSDGELF	TRBV3-1/TRBV3-2	TRBJ2-2	NA
ASSQVARGYT	TRBV3-1/TRBV3-2	TRBJ1-2	NA
ASSYSARGVLETQY	TRBV6-2/TRBV6-3	TRBJ2-5	NA
ASNDRVGEQF	TRBV12-3/TRBV12-4	TRBJ2-1	NA
SVEQGGQAYGYT	TRBV29-1	TRBJ1-2	NA
ASSSPQGAQETQY	TRBV5-4	TRBJ2-5	NA
ASRGRVGVGEQF	TRBV27	TRBJ2-1	NA
ASSQSGVAGTCSYEQY	TRBV23-1	TRBJ2-7	NA
ASSDGGENEKLF	TRBV6-1	TRBJ1-4	NA
ASSARPGQGAGYEQY	TRBV11-3	TRBJ2-7	NA
ASSLRHRDFSSYNEQF	TRBV5-1	TRBJ2-1	NA
ASAPYGANEKLF	TRBV12-5	TRBJ1-4	NA